This T cell receptor (beta chain) originates from a study of blood T cell repertoires in COVID-19. About the study: The samples span acute and convalescent COVID-19 from the United States, Italy and Spain. PBMCs, B-cell-depleted T cells, or T cells provided the cDNA or gDNA that made up the material.

Only one count was recorded for this clone. The CDR3 consists of 15 residues. Between the trimmed V and J ends, which lost 2 bases and 1 base, there was a span of 10 bases. The germline V gene encodes CDR1 MNHNS and CDR2 SASEGT. The repertoire was sequenced with immunoSEQ multiplex PCR; TCRdb's copy has only in-frame clones and lacks some. Of fewer than 350,000 clones listed, 87% are singletons. The sequenced sample consisted of peripheral blood. The TCR was taken from a woman aged 45-65 years who had recovered from COVID-19. The V and J genes are TRBV6-1 and TRBJ2-3, with D perhaps TRBD2 (5 bases). The CDR3 loop reads CASSERGRRTDTQYF. For the CDR3, the DNA is TGTGCCAGCAGTGAACGAGGGAGACGCACAGATACGCAGTATTTT.